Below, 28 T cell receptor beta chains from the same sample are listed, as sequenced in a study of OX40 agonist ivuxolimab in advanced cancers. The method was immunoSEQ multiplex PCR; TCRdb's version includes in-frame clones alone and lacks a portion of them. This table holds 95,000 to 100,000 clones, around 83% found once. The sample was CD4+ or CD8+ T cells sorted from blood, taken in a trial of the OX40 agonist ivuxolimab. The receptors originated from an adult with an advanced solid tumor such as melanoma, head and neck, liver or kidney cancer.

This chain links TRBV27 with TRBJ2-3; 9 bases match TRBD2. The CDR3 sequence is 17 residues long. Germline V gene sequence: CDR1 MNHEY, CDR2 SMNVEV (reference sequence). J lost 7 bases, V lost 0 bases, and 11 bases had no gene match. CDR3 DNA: TGTGCCAGCAGTTTATCGGTCGGGGCGGGGGGGTCAAATACGCAGTATTTT. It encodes CASSLSVGAGGSNTQYF.

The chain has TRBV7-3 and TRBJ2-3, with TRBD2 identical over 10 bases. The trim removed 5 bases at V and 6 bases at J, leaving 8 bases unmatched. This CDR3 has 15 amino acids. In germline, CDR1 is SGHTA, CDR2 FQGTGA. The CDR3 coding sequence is TGTGCCAGCAGCCGGACTAGCGGCTCGGGGGATACGCAGTATTTT. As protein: CASSRTSGSGDTQYF. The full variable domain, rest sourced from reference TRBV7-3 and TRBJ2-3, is GAGVSQTPSNKVTEKGKYVELRCDPISGHTALYWYRQSLGQGPEFLIYFQGTGAADDSGLPNDRFFAVRPEGSVSTLKIQRTERGDSAVYLCASSRTSGSGDTQYFGPGTRLTVL.

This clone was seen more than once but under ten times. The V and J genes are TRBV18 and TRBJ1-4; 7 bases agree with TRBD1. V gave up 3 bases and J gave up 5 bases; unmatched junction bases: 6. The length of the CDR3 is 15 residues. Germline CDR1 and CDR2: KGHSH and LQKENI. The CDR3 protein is CASSPPGQINEKLFF. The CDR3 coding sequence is TGTGCCAGCTCACCGCCGGGACAGATCAATGAAAAACTGTTTTTT.

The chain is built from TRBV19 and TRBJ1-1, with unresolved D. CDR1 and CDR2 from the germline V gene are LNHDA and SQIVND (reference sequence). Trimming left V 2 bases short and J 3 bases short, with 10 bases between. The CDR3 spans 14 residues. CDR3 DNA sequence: TGTGCCAGTAGTATAAAGGGAGCAGACACTGAAGCTTTCTTT. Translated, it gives CASSIKGADTEAFF.

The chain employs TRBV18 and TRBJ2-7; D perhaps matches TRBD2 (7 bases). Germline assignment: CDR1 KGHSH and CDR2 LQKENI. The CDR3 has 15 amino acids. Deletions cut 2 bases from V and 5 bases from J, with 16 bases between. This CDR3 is CASSPEGGGVNEQYF. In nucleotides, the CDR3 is TGTGCCAGCTCACCAGAGGGAGGGGGGGTCAACGAGCAGTACTTC.

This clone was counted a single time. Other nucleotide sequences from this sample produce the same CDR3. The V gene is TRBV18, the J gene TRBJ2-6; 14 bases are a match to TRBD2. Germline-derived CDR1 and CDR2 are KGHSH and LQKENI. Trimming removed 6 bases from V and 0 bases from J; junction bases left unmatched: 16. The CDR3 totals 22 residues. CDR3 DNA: TGTGCCAGCTCGCTTACCTCCGGGACTAGCGGGGGCATCAGCTCTGGGGCCAACGTCCTGACTTTC. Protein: CASSLTSGTSGGISSGANVLTF.

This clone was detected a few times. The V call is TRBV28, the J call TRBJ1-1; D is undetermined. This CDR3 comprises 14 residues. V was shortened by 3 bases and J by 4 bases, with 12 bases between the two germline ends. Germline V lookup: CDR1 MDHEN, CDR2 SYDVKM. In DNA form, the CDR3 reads TGTGCCAGCAGTTTTAGAGGGAGTAGCACTGAAGCTTTCTTT. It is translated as CASSFRGSSTEAFF.

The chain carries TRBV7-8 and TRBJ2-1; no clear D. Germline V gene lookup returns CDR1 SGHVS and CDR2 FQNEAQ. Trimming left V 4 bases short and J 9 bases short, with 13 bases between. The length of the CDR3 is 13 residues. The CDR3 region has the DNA TGTGCCAGCAGCTCGGCTAGGGCCAGTGAGCAGTTCTTC. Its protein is CASSSARASEQFF. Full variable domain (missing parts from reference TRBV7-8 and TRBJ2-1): GAGVSQSPRYKVAKRGQDVALRCDPISGHVSLFWYQQALGQGPEFLTYFQNEAQLDKSGLPSDRFFAERPEGSVSTLKIQRTQQEDSAVYLCASSSARASEQFFGPGTRLTVL.

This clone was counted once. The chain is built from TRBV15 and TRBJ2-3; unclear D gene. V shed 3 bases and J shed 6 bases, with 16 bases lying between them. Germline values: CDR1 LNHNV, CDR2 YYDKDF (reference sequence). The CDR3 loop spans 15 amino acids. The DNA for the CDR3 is TGTGCCACCAGCAGCATGGGCCCGAAGTCCGATACGCAGTATTTT. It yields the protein CATSSMGPKSDTQYF.

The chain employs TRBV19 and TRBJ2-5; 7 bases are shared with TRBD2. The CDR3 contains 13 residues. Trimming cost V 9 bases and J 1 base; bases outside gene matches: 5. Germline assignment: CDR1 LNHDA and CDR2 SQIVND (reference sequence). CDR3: CASSRTSQETQYF. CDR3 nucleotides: TGTGCCAGCTCCCGGACTAGCCAAGAGACCCAGTACTTC.

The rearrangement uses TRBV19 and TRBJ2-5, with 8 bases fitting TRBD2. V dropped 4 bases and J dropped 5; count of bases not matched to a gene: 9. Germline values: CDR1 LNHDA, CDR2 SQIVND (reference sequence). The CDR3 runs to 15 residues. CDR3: CASSNLLTGGETQYF. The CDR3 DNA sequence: TGTGCCAGTAGTAACCTACTTACGGGGGGGGAGACCCAGTACTTC. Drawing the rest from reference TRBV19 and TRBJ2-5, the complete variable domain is DGGITQSPKYLFRKEGQNVTLSCEQNLNHDAMYWYRQDPGQGLRLIYYSQIVNDFQKGDIAEGYSVSREKKESFPLTVTSAQKNPTAFYLCASSNLLTGGETQYFGPGTRLLVL.

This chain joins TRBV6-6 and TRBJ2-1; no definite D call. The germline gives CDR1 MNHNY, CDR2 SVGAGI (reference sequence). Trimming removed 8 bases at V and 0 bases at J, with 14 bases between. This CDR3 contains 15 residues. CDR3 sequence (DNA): TGTGCCAGCTACCCGGCACGCGGCTCCTACAATGAGCAGTTCTTC. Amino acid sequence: CASYPARGSYNEQFF.

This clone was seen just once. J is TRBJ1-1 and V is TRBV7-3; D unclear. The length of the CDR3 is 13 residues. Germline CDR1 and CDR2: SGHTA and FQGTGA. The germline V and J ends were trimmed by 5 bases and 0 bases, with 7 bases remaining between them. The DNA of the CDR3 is TGTGCCAGCAGCAGCAGAGTGAACACTGAAGCTTTCTTT. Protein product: CASSSRVNTEAFF.

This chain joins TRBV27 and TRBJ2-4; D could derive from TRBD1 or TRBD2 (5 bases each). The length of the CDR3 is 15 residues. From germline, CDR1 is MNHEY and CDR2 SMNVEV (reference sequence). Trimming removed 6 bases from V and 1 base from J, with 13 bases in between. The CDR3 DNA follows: TGTGCCAGCAGGGGGATGGGGGAGGCCAAAAACATTCAGTACTTC. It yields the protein CASRGMGEAKNIQYF.

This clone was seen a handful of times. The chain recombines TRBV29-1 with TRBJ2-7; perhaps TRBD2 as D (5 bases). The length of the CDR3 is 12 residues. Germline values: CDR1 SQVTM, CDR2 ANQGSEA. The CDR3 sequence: CSGGRSSYEQYF. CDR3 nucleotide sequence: TGCAGTGGAGGACGGAGCTCCTACGAGCAGTACTTC.

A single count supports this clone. The chain's CDR3 is CASSRAYEQYF. In nucleotides, the CDR3 is TGTGCCAGCAGCCGAGCCTACGAGCAGTACTTC. The chain joins TRBV28 to TRBJ2-7; no clear D gene. V gave up 6 bases and J gave up 2 bases, with 5 bases separating them. This CDR3 contains 11 residues. Germline lookup yields CDR1 MDHEN and CDR2 SYDVKM.

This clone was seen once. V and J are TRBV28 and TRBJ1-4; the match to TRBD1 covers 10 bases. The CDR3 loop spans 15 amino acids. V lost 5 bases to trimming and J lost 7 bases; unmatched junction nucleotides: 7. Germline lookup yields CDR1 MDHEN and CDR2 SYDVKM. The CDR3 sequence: CASSPSGTGVEKLFF. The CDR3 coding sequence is TGTGCCAGCAGTCCATCCGGGACAGGGGTTGAAAAACTGTTTTTT.

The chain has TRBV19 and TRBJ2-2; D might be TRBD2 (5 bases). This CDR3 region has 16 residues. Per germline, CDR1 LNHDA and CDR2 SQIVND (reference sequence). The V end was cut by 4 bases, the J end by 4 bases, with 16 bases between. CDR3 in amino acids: CASSTSGVLATGELFF. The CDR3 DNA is TGTGCCAGTAGTACCTCCGGGGTCTTAGCCACCGGGGAGCTGTTTTTT.

The CDR3, as DNA: TGTGCCAGCAGCTTCAGGGGAGCGGATGGCTACACCTTC. As protein: CASSFRGADGYTF. J is TRBJ1-2 and V is TRBV6-5; D is perhaps TRBD1 (6 bases). There are 13 residues in the CDR3. The germline V gene encodes CDR1 MNHEY and CDR2 SVGAGI. Trimming shortened V by 6 bases and J by 6 bases, and 14 bases separated the two germline ends.

CDR3 amino acids: CASSLRGRQEKLFF. The CDR3 DNA reads TGTGCCAGCAGCCTGAGAGGACGACAAGAAAAACTGTTTTTT. The chain carries TRBV11-2 and TRBJ1-4; D is undetermined. The CDR3 is 14 amino acids. Between the trimmed V and J ends, which lost 5 bases and 8 bases, there was a span of 15 bases. Germline assignment: CDR1 SGHAT and CDR2 FQNNGV.

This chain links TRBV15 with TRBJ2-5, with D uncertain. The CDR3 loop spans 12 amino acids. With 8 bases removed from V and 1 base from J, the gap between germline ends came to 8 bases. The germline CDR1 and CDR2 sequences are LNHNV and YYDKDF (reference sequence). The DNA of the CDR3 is TGTGCCACCGCGCTATCCCAAGAGACCCAGTACTTC. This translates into CATALSQETQYF.

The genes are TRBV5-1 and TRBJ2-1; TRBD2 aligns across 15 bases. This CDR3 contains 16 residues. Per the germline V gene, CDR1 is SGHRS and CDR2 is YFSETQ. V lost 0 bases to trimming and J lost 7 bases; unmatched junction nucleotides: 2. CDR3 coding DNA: TGCGCCAGCAGCTTGGGGACTAGCGGGGGGGCGAATGAGCAGTTCTTC. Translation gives CASSLGTSGGANEQFF.

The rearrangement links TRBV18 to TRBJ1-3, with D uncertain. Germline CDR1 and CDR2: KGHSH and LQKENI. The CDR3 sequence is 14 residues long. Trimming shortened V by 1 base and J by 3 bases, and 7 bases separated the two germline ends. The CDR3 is CASSPRGGGNTIYF. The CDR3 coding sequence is TGTGCCAGCTCACCACGAGGAGGTGGAAACACCATATATTTT.

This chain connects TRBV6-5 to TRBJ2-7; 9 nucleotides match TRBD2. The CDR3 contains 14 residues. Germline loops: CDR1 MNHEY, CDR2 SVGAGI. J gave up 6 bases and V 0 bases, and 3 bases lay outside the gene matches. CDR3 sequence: CASSYSSGSGEQYF. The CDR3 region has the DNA TGTGCCAGCAGTTACTCTAGCGGGAGTGGCGAGCAGTACTTC.

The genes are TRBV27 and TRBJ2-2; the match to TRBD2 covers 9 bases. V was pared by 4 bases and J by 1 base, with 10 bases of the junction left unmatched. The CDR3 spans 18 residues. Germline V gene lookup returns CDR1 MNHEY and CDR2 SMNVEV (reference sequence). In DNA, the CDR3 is TGTGCCAGCAGTTCCCTCGGCGGGAGGGCTTTGAACACCGGGGAGCTGTTTTTT. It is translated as CASSSLGGRALNTGELFF.

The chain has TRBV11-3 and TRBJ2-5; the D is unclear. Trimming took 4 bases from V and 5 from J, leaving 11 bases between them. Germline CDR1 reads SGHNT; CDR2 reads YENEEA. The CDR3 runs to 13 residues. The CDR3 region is CASSSDSWETQYF. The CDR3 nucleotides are TGTGCCAGCAGCTCCGATTCTTGGGAGACCCAGTACTTC. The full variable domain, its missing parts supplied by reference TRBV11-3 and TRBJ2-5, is EAGVVQSPRYKIIEKKQPVAFWCNPISGHNTLYWYLQNLGQGPELLIRYENEEAVDDSQLPKDRFSAERLKGVDSTLKIQPAELGDSAVYLCASSSDSWETQYFGPGTRLLVL.

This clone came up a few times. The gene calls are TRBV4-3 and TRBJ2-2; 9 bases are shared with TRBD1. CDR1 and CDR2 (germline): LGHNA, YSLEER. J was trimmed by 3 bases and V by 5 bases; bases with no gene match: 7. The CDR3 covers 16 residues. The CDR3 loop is CASSWPRQGDTGELFF. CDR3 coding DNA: TGCGCCAGCAGCTGGCCGAGACAGGGGGACACCGGGGAGCTGTTTTTT.

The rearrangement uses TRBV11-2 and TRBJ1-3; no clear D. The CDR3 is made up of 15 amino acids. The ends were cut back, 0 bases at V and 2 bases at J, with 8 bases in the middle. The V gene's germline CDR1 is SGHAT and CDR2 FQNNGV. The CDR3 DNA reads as TGTGCCAGCAGCTTAGATCGGTCACCTGGAAACACCATATATTTT. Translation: CASSLDRSPGNTIYF.